This T cell receptor (beta chain) was recorded in a study of T-cell memory formation after mild COVID-19 (dated by TCRdb to the early 2020s). About the study as a whole: TCR sequence clusters from the two donors were found to be largely donor specific. In two donors, T-cell clones that expanded and contracted after mild COVID-19 were followed by sequencing TCRalpha and TCRbeta repertoires longitudinally. Two young, previously healthy adult volunteers made up the cohort, one male and one female. What the research found in general, with its limitations: Some responding clones were detected in pre-infection memory, suggesting pre-existing cross-reactive memory T cells joined the SARS-CoV-2 response. Contracting CD4+ clones were found mainly in CM and EM memory subsets, while CD8+ clones were enriched in EMRA. From day 15 to 85, contracting clones showed balanced CD4/CD8 phenotypes, whereas a second wave of clones that expanded from day 15 to 37 leaned towards CD4+. Whether the second-wave clones peaking on day 37 were SARS-CoV-2 specific was not confirmed. The study included only a couple of mild cases, and larger cohorts that include severe cases with pre-infection samples were judged to be necessary.

Sequenced on an Illumina NovaSeq 6000. TCRalpha and TCRbeta cDNA libraries were built by 5'RACE with constant-segment primers, adding sample barcodes and unique molecular identifiers. RNA was extracted from every sample with Trizol reagent. Library amplification was performed in two PCR steps, and a second sample barcode and Illumina TruSeq adapters were introduced in the second step. Sequencing of the libraries was done on an Illumina NovaSeq, producing 2 x 150 bp paired-end reads. The original pipeline was this. With migec v1.2.7, reads were demultiplexed and then collapsed into UMI-guided consensus sequences. Using mixcr v2.1.11, the UMI consensuses were aligned to TRA and TRB V and J templates and assembled into clonotypes. A clonotype was counted as expanded or contracted only when both edgeR and NoisET called the clonotype significant, with the noise models trained on biological replicates. For edgeR calls, the cutoffs were a false discovery rate-adjusted p below 0.01 and a log2 fold-change threshold of 1. As an exploratory analysis of dynamics, PCA with hierarchical clustering was applied to max-normalized trajectories of the 1000 most abundant clonotypes. Separately sequenced CD4+ and CD8+ repertoires were used to assign a CD4 or CD8 phenotype to each responding clone. TCRdb reworked the public reads: Q25 trimming with fastp, MiXCR clone assembly, productive beta chains retained. Identical CDR3 protein sequences are pooled into one entry, listed with their most common genes and DNA. TCRdb assigned the V and J calls; the authors' analysis was not used. This sample comprises around 260,000 distinct CDR3 sequences, under 20% of them detected only once. The top ten hold 22% of the sample.

This clonotype has only one observation. No antigen is known for it. Base qualities are not at hand, and no much larger clone is one base apart. Weak support is all one read offers. Ficoll-Paque density gradient centrifugation was the method used to isolate PBMCs. This sequence was found in a man between 18 and 29 years old who had mild COVID-19 (a few samples of this study predate the infection). The sample titles of this study are shuffled in the database, so cell type and time point are left out; the donor was told from shared clones. Sequences were obtained from PBMCs or a T cell subset sorted from them (not recorded which).

In nucleotides, the sequence is TGCGCCAGCAGCTTGGTAGCCTTGGTTGAGCGGACGCCCACCGGGGAGCTGTTTTTT. Its protein is CASSLVALVERTPTGELFF. The sequence is built from TRBV5-1 and TRBJ2-2, with TRBD2 as a weak D call on 5 bases. The cysteine opens and the phenylalanine closes a CDR3 of 19 amino acids. The sequence is cut down to CDR3 DNA, 57 bases in frame from base 1. Relative to germline, V is 0 bases shorter and J is 4 bases shorter, with 22 bases between their ends. The germline V gene provides CDR1 SGHRS and CDR2 YFSETQ.